This TCR beta chain was sequenced in a study of blood T cell repertoires in COVID-19. As for the study in general: Sample material is recorded as cDNA or gDNA derived from T cells, B-cell-depleted T cells, or PBMCs.

Profiling relied on immunoSEQ multiplex PCR, and the TCRdb table lists in-frame clones only, not all of them. The table lists approximately 97,000 clones, about nine tenths of them singletons. The CDR3 runs 13 residues. Trimming pared 3 bases from V and 5 bases from J, leaving 8 bases between. The germline V gene has CDR1 MNHEY and CDR2 SMNVEV (reference sequence). The sequenced material came from peripheral blood. This chain uses TRBV27 with TRBJ1-5; D remains ambiguous. The sequence derives from a man between 18 and 29 years old with acute or convalescent COVID-19. CDR3 region: CASSFGLYQPQHF. The CDR3 nucleotides read TGTGCCAGCAGTTTTGGGCTCTATCAGCCCCAGCATTTT.